This record looks at one T cell receptor (beta chain) sequence and its context. The data originate from a study of blood T cell repertoires in COVID-19. Study-level information: The origin of the acute and convalescent COVID-19 samples was the United States, Italy and Spain. Sample material is recorded as cDNA or gDNA derived from T cells, B-cell-depleted T cells, or PBMCs.

Per the authors' pipeline: Researchers report that nucleated cell counts were estimated from reference gene primer amplification. The table came from immunoSEQ multiplex PCR; TCRdb's copy has only in-frame clones and leaves some out. D and trimming were read from the DNA, whereas the V and J calls and clone size are those reported in that table. This sample yields about 83,000 clones, of which approximately 90% are seen a single time; about 3% belongs to the top ten. V lost 6 bases and J 9 bases, leaving 15 bases between the germline ends. The CDR3 extends over 13 amino acids. CDR1 and CDR2 from the germline V gene are MNHEY and SVGAGI.

This TCR was sampled from a woman aged 45-65 years with active or convalescent COVID-19. V is TRBV6-5 and J is TRBJ2-1, with D possibly TRBD2 on 5 matching bases. Sequencing input: peripheral blood. For the CDR3, the DNA is TGTGCCAGCAGGCTACTAGTCCGCAGTGAGCAGTTCTTC. Translated: CASRLLVRSEQFF.